This T cell receptor beta chain stems from a study of identical twins. The germline V gene has CDR1 SGHAT and CDR2 FQNNGV. CDR3 length equals 15 residues. As regards this clonotype: A read error may account for a junction end that differs from germline.

TCRdb reprocessed the 5' RACE reads via MiXCR and lists one record per CDR3 protein. The data show a few hundred thousand distinct CDR3 sequences, with 9.5% to 10% seen just once and around 3.2% held by the top ten. In addition, the sample was reused for a study of yellow fever vaccine responses in identical twins.

The clonotype originates from a woman aged 18-29 years in good health. The sequencing input was PBMCs. The rearrangement links TRBV11-2 to TRBJ1-1; 10 bases line up with TRBD1. The CDR3 DNA sequence: TGTGCCAGCAGCTGGGGACAGGGGAGGAACTCTGAAGCTTTCTTT. This codes for CASSWGQGRNSEAFF. The variable domain in full, completed from reference TRBV11-2 and TRBJ1-1, reads EAGVAQSPRYKIIEKRQSVAFWCNPISGHATLYWYQQILGQGPKLLIQFQNNGVVDDSQLPKDRFSAERLKGVDSTLKIQPAKLEDSAVYLCASSWGQGRNSEAFFGQGTRLTVV.